The clone carrying this T cell receptor (beta chain) has a single count. Its target is not known. This CDR3 comprises 13 residues. Germline CDR1 ENHRY, CDR2 SYGVKD. The V gene end was trimmed by 5 bases and the J gene end by 3 bases; junction bases not matched to a gene: 4. This specimen belongs to a study of graft-versus-host responses after intestinal transplantation. Turning to the study itself: Recipients got multivisceral, liver-intestinal, or isolated intestinal transplants. General study results and limits: Patients who carried graft-donor T cell macrochimerism also had high graft-versus-host to host-versus-graft clonal ratios in their allografts. The recipient marrow held GvH clones, and some of them showed up first in ileum or blood.

TCRdb's table, derived via immunoSEQ multiplex PCR, lists solely in-frame clones and lacks some. This sample yields approximately 100,000 clones, of which about nine tenths are seen a single time; 0.11% belongs to the top ten. This rearrangement joins TRBV10-3 to TRBJ2-7; 7 bases map to TRBD1. The sequencing here drew on unstimulated CD4+ T cells sorted from spleen or lymph node cells, taken before intestinal transplant. The source is a human donor who received an intestinal transplant. The CDR3 nucleotides read TGTGCCATCAGTTCGACAGGGAGCTACGAGCAGTACTTC. Its protein product is CAISSTGSYEQYF.